The present entry profiles one T cell receptor (beta chain) with its context. Its target is unknown. Extraction of RNA preceded its reverse transcription into cDNA, which served as the sequencing template. Assay used: immunoSEQ multiplex PCR; TCRdb lists only in-frame clones, some missing. Of 200,000 to 250,000 clones in the sample, about 53% were seen once. Germline values: CDR1 SNHLY, CDR2 FYNNEI. V was cut by 8 bases and J by 7 bases, with 5 bases left in between. The CDR3 runs 10 residues. This specimen comes from a study of CD8+ T cells in alopecia areata. Study-level background: The tofacitinib course ran for 6 to 18 months and was followed by 6 months off drug. General study findings and limits: Although TCR sharing was seen in mice, sharing across patients was less clear, possibly for HLA-related reasons. Scalp sequencing captures resident alphabeta T cells of normal skin too.

Lesional scalp tissue (obtained by punch biopsy) and peripheral blood were collected from alopecia areata patients. The chain has TRBV2 and TRBJ2-2; tentatively, D is TRBD2 (5 bases). Source: CD4+ T cells sorted from blood, taken at week 0. This receptor was obtained from a human donor with alopecia areata. The CDR3 loop is CASGSGELFF. The CDR3 nucleotides read TGTGCCAGCGGGAGCGGGGAGCTGTTTTTT.